This section outlines one T cell receptor beta chain sequence together with its context. Germline-derived CDR1 and CDR2 are MDHEN and SYDVKM. Trimming removed 4 bases at V and 5 bases at J, with 6 bases between. The CDR3 consists of 12 residues. It was RNA transcripts that yielded the amplified TCR beta CDR3 regions. The HTBI primer set drove a first-round RT-PCR of the TCR CDR3. TCRdb redid the calling of the multiplex PCR reads with MiXCR, one entry per CDR3 protein. The sample yields 95,000 to 110,000 distinct CDR3 sequences, approximately 15% seen once. This entry is derived from a study of T cells in Graves' hyperthyroidism and ophthalmopathy. Study information: The authors collected peripheral blood at initial diagnosis, before any treatment.

The rearrangement links TRBV28 to TRBJ2-4; no definite D call. The specimen sequenced was blood. This clonotype originated in a woman between 50 and 59 years old with Graves' hyperthyroidism. The CDR3 here is CASSYGENIQYF. DNA of the CDR3: TGTGCCAGCAGTTATGGGGAAAACATTCAGTACTTC.